This TCR beta chain was identified in a study of T cells in Graves' hyperthyroidism and ophthalmopathy. Study-wide findings and caveats: Stable hyperthyroidism was separated from ophthalmopathy by a model based on 13 V-J features. Blood held most thyroid clonotypes expanded above 0.001 frequency.

This clonotype was detected ten times or more. Its cognate antigen is unknown. The study excluded patients with uncontrolled infection, other autoimmune disease, pregnancy or lactation. CDR3 length: 15 residues. The V and J ends lost 0 bases and 2 bases respectively, with 9 bases between them. CDR1 and CDR2 (germline): SGHRS, YFSETQ. RNA transcripts provided the source from which TCR beta CDR3 regions were amplified. HTBI primers were the set used in a first-round RT-PCR of the TCR CDR3. TCRdb called the multiplex PCR reads again in MiXCR, with one record for every CDR3 protein. The sample lists about 540,000 distinct CDR3 sequences; about 43% were seen once.

The V and J genes are TRBV5-1 and TRBJ1-5; D is undetermined. The clonotype was recovered from a woman aged 18-30 years with Graves' hyperthyroidism. The specimen sequenced was peripheral blood or thyroid tissue (not recorded which). CDR3 DNA: TGCGCCAGCAGCTTGGATGTGGGTGGCAATCAGCCCCAGCATTTT. Protein product: CASSLDVGGNQPQHF.